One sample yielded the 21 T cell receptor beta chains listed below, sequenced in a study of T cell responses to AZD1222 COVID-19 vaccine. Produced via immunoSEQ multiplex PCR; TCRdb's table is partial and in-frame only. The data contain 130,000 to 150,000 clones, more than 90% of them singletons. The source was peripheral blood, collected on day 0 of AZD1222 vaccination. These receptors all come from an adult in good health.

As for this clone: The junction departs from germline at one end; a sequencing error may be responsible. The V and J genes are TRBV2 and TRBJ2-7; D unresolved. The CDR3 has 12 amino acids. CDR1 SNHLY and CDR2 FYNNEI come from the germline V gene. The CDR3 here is CASSEIPTAIGF. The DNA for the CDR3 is TGTGCCAGCAGTGAGATCCCGACCGCGATAGGCTTC.

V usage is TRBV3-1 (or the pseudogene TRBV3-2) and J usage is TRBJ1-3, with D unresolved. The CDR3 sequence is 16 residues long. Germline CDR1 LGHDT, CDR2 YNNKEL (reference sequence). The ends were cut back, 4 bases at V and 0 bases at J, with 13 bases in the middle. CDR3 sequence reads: CASSLLFRDSGNTIYF. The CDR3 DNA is TGTGCCAGCAGCCTTTTATTTCGGGACTCTGGAAACACCATATATTTT.

CDR3 in amino acids: CASSPAGERTYEQYF. DNA of the CDR3: TGCGCCAGCAGCCCGGCCGGCGAGCGGACCTACGAGCAGTACTTC. The rearrangement joins TRBV5-1 to TRBJ2-7, with a weak D call TRBD2 (5 bases). The V gene lost 4 bases and the J gene lost 2 bases, with 16 bases spanning the gap. The CDR3 consists of 15 residues. From germline, CDR1 is SGHRS and CDR2 YFSETQ.

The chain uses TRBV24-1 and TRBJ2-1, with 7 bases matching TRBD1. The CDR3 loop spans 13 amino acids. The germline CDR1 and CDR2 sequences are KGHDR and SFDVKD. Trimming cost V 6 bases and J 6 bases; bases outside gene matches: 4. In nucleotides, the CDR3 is TGTGCCACCAGTCGACAGGGAGTCAATGAGCAGTTCTTC. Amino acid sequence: CATSRQGVNEQFF.

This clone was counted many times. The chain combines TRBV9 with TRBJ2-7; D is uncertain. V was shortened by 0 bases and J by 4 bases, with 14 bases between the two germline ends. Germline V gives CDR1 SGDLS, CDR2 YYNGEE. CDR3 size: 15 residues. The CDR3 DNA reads TGTGCCAGCAGCGTAGGCGGTACTTCGGTGTACGAGCAGTACTTC. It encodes CASSVGGTSVYEQYF.

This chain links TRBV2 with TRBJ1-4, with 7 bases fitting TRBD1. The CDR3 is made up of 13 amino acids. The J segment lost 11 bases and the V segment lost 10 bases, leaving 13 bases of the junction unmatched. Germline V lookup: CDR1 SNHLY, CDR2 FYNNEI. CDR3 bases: TGTGCCACCACAGGGGACCTAGGTGGGAAACTGTTTTTT. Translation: CATTGDLGGKLFF.

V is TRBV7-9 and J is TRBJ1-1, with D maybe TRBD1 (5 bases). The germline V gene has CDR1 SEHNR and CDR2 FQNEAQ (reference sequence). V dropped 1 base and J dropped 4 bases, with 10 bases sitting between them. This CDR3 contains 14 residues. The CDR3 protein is CASSLGGVSTEAFF. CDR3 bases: TGTGCCAGCAGCTTAGGAGGGGTGAGCACTGAAGCTTTCTTT. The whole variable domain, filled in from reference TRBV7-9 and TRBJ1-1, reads DTGVSQNPRHKITKRGQNVTFRCDPISEHNRLYWYRQTLGQGPEFLTYFQNEAQLEKSRLLSDRFSAERPKGSFSTLEIQRTEQGDSAMYLCASSLGGVSTEAFFGQGTRLTVV.

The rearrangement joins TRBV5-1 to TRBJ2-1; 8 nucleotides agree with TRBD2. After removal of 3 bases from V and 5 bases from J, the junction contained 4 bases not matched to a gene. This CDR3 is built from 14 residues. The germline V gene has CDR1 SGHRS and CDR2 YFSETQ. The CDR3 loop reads CASSYLAGDNEQFF. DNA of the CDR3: TGCGCCAGCAGCTACCTAGCGGGTGACAATGAGCAGTTCTTC. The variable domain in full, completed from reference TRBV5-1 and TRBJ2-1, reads KAGVTQTPRYLIKTRGQQVTLSCSPISGHRSVSWYQQTPGQGLQFLFEYFSETQRNKGNFPGRFSGRQFSNSRSEMNVSTLELGDSALYLCASSYLAGDNEQFFGPGTRLTVL.

CDR3 bases: TGTGCCAGCAGCGCGGCGGGGGGATCTGGAAACACCATATATTTT. It is translated as CASSAAGGSGNTIYF. V is TRBV9 and J is TRBJ1-3; maybe TRBD1 (5 bases). CDR1 is SGDLS and CDR2 is YYNGEE in the germline V gene. The CDR3 has 15 amino acids. Trimming stripped 3 bases from V and 1 base from J, with 11 bases between.

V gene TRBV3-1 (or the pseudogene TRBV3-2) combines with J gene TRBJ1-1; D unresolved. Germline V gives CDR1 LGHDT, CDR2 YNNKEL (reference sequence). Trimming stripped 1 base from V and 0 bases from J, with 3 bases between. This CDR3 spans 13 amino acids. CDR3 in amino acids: CASSQVMNTEAFF. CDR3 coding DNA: TGTGCCAGCAGCCAAGTAATGAACACTGAAGCTTTCTTT.

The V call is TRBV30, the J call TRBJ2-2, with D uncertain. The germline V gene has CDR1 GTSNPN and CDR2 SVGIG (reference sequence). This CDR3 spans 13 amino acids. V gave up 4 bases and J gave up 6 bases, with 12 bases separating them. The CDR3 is CAWNLYSSGELFF. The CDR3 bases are TGTGCCTGGAATCTATACTCATCCGGGGAGCTGTTTTTT.

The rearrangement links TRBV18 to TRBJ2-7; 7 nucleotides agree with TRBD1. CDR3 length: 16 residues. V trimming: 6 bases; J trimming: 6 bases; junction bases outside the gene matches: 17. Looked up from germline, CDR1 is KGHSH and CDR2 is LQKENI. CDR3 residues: CASSPNRGLRLLEQYF. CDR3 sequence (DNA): TGTGCCAGCTCCCCGAACAGGGGCCTTCGTCTTCTCGAGCAGTACTTC.

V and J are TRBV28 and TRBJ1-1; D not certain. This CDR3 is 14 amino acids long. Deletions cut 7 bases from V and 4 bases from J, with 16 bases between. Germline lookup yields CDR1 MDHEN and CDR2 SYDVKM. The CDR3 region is CASTSAGESTEAFF. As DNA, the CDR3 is TGTGCCAGCACCTCGGCCGGGGAGAGCACTGAAGCTTTCTTT. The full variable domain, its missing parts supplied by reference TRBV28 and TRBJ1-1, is DVKVTQSSRYLVKRTGEKVFLECVQDMDHENMFWYRQDPGLGLRLIYFSYDVKMKEKGDIPEGYSVSREKKERFSLILESASTNQTSMYLCASTSAGESTEAFFGQGTRLTVV.

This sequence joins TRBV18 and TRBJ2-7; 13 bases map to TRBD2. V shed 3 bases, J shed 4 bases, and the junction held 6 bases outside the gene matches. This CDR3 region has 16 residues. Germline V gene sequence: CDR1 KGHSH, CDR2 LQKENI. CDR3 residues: CASSPAGTSGKYEQYF. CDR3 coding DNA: TGTGCCAGCTCACCCGCCGGGACTAGCGGGAAGTACGAGCAGTACTTC.

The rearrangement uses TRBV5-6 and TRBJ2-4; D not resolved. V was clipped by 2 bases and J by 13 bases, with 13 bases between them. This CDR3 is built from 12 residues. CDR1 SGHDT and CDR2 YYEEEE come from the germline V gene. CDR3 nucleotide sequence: TGTGCCAGCAGCTTAACGACAAACCGCCAGTACTTC. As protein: CASSLTTNRQYF.

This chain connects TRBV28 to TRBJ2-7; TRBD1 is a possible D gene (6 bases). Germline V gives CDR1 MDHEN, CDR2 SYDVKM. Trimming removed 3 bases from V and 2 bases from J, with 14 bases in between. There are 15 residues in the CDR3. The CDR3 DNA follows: TGTGCCAGCAGTTTCGTTCACAGGGACCCCTACGAGCAGTACTTC. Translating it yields CASSFVHRDPYEQYF.

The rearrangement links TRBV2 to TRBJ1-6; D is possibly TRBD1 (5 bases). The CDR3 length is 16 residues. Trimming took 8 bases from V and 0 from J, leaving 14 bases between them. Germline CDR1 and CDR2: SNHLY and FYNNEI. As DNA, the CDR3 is TGTGCCAGCCGGGGGACGGGGAGCTCCTATAATTCACCCCTCCACTTT. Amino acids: CASRGTGSSYNSPLHF.

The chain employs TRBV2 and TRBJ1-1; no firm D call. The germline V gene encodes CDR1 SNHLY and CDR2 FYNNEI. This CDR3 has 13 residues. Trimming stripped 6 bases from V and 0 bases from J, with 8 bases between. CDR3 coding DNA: TGTGCCAGCAGCTTACAGATGAACACTGAAGCTTTCTTT. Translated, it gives CASSLQMNTEAFF. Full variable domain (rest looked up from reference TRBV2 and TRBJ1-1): EPEVTQTPSHQVTQMGQEVILRCVPISNHLYFYWYRQILGQKVEFLVSFYNNEISEKSEIFDDQFSVERPDGSNFTLKIRSTKLEDSAMYFCASSLQMNTEAFFGQGTRLTVV.

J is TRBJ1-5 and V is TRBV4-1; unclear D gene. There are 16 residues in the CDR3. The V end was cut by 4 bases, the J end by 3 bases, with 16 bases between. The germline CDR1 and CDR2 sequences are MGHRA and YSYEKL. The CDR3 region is CASSRERAGTNQPQHF. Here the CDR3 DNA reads TGCGCCAGCAGCCGCGAGAGGGCAGGTACCAATCAGCCCCAGCATTTT.

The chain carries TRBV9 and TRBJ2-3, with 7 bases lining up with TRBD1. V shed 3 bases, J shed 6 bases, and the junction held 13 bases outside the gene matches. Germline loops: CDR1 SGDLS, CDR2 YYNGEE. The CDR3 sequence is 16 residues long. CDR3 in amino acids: CASSGPGQTTPDTQYF. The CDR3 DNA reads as TGTGCCAGCAGCGGCCCGGGACAGACGACCCCCGATACGCAGTATTTT.

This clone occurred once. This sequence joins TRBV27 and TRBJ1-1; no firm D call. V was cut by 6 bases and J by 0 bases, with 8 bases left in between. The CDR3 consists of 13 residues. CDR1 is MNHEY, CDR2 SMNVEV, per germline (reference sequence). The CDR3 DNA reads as TGTGCCAGCAGCCCTGGGTTGAACACTGAAGCTTTCTTT. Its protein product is CASSPGLNTEAFF.